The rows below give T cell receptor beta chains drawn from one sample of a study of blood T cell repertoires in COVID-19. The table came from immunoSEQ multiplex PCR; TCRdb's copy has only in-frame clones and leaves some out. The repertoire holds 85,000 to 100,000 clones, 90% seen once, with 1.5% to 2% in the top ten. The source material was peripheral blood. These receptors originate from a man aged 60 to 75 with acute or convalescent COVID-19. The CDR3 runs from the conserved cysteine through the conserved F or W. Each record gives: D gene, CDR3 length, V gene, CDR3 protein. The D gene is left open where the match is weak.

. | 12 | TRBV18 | CASSPGQGGYTF
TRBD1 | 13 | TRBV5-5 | CASSSDRGTEAFF
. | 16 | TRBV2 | CASTRGGLRANYGYTF
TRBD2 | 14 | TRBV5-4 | CASSIRTRAGEQFF
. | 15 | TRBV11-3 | CASSLDGGASTEAFF
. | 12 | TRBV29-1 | CSVAPRGETQYF
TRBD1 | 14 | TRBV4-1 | CASSQRQGSTEAFF
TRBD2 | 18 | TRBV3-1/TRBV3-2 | CASSSREVAGGIYNEQFF
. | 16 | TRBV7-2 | CASSLGQGSANEKLFF
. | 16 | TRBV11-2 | CASSLRRQKPGGELFF
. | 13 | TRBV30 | CAWTRGPRNTIYF
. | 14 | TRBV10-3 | CAIRLDTLNTEAFF
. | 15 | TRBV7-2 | CASSRVAGLNEKLFF
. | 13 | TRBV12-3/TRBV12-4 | CASSDTENYGYTF
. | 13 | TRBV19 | CASSTQSRGGYTF
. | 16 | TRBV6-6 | CASRYSGGRMNTEAFF
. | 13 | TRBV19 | CASSTINTGELFF
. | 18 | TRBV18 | CASSPIPAARGSNQPQHF
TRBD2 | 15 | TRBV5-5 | CASSLSSGGYNEQFF
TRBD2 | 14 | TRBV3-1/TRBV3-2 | CASSSRLAGETQYF
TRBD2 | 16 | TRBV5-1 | CASSLTSGVSSYEQYF
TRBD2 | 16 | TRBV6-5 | CASSYCFSGEYNEQFF
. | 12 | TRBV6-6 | CASSGGPDTQYF
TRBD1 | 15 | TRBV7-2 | CASSSTGGRGNTIYF
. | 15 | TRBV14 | CASSHYRLQGTEAFF
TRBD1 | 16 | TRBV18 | CASSPLPGQQNQPQHF
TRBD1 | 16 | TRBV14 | CASSHVDRGRDTEAFF
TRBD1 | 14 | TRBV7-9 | CASSSARDSAEAFF
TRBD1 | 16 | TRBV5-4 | CASSLGDRGYQETQYF
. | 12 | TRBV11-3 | CASSFGKTEAFF
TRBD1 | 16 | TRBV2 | CASSREDRQLGSPLHF
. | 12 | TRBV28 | CASSETDYGYTF
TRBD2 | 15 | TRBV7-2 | CASRSSGNSYNEQFF
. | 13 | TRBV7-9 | CASSHEADYGYTF
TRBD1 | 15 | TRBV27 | CASSSGGWDNQPQHF
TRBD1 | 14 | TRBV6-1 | CASSEEQKQGGYTF
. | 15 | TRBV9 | CASSPREARVTEAFF
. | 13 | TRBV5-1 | CASSLGGRNGYTF
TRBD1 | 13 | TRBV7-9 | CASTNDRGSGYTF
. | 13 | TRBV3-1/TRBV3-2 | CASSDVQGTEAFF
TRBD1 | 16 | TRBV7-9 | CASSPKDRGRFTEAFF
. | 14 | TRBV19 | CASSIAGNNSPLHF
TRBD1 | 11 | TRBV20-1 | CSVRGDTEAFF
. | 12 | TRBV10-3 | CAISGGDTEAFF
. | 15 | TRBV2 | CASRNQGFTNEKLFF
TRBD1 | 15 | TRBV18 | CASSSTGASGTEAFF
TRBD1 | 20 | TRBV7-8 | CASSYRDRGLSTDSDTEAFF
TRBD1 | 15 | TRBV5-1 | CASSLGGDSRQGYTF
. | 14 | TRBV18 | CASSPGHSGNTIYF
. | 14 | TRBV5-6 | CASSLFDRLYEQYF
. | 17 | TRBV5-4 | CASSPGGQEAAGEKLFF
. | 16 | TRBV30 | CAWRVTLGQGSRGYTF
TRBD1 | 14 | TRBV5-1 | CASSPRQGGEPQHF
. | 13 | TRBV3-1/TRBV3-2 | CASSQLMQAEAFF
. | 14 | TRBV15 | CATSRVAGDTEAFF